The rows below give T cell receptor beta chains drawn from one sample of a study of neurological immune-mediated disorders. TCRdb re-called the 5' RACE reads with MiXCR, one entry per CDR3 protein. Altogether approximately 41,000 distinct CDR3 sequences are present, roughly 15% being singletons, with the ten largest covering 3.5% to 4.5%. Sequencing was performed on CD4+ T cells from blood. These receptors all come from a woman aged 55 to 70 with HTLV-1-associated myelopathy (HAM/TSP). Both conserved end residues are trimmed from each CDR3. The order of the fields is J gene, V gene, CDR3 protein.

J: TRBJ2-3
V: TRBV28
CDR3: ASSLAGVGTDTQY

J: TRBJ2-5
V: TRBV20-1
CDR3: SASKGGQETQY

J: TRBJ1-1
V: TRBV12-3/TRBV12-4
CDR3: ASRLNTEAF

J: TRBJ2-1
V: TRBV7-8
CDR3: ASSFSGEQF

J: TRBJ2-7
V: TRBV14
CDR3: ARRDRASEQY

J: TRBJ1-5
V: TRBV20-1
CDR3: SAPTGRGQPQH

J: TRBJ1-5
V: TRBV6-2/TRBV6-3
CDR3: ASSYTGQGYQPQH

J: TRBJ1-2
V: TRBV7-6
CDR3: ASSSTRQGMGFNYGYT

J: TRBJ2-4
V: TRBV12-3/TRBV12-4
CDR3: ASSLVRGLAKNIQY

J: TRBJ2-6
V: TRBV10-3
CDR3: AISESSPSGGGRSHSGANVLT

J: TRBJ1-2
V: TRBV29-1
CDR3: SVDRSNYGYT

J: TRBJ2-3
V: TRBV5-1
CDR3: ASSFSGGPITDTQY

J: TRBJ1-5
V: TRBV5-1
CDR3: ASSLDNNSNQPQH

J: TRBJ1-5
V: TRBV12-3/TRBV12-4
CDR3: ASTHSNQPQH

J: TRBJ1-3
V: TRBV20-1
CDR3: SADPGLRTGNTIY

J: TRBJ2-5
V: TRBV5-1
CDR3: ASSLTTGTAQETQY

J: TRBJ2-3
V: TRBV10-3
CDR3: AISESTVSGGVDTQY

J: TRBJ1-1
V: TRBV5-1
CDR3: ASSNQRYTEAF

J: TRBJ2-3
V: TRBV30
CDR3: AWRGRGTDTQY

J: TRBJ2-7
V: TRBV20-1
CDR3: SAHRGLGSYEQY

J: TRBJ1-5
V: TRBV19
CDR3: ASSTPGTGASNQPQH

J: TRBJ1-1
V: TRBV15
CDR3: ATSSRGLVAEAF

J: TRBJ1-1
V: TRBV6-6
CDR3: ASSYVTGETEAF

J: TRBJ2-3
V: TRBV20-1
CDR3: SARMGEGGHPDTQY

J: TRBJ2-3
V: TRBV9
CDR3: ASSVGSGGAVDTQY

J: TRBJ1-1
V: TRBV20-1
CDR3: SARAPGQGVRYTEAF

J: TRBJ2-3
V: TRBV5-1
CDR3: ASTLKGGGADTQY

J: TRBJ2-7
V: TRBV6-1
CDR3: ASSDGDRGPYEQY

J: TRBJ1-5
V: TRBV24-1
CDR3: ATQGHQPQH

J: TRBJ1-3
V: TRBV5-1
CDR3: ASSPFNSGNTIY

J: TRBJ2-7
V: TRBV6-5
CDR3: ASSSGQKISYEQY

J: TRBJ1-3
V: TRBV10-3
CDR3: ATVVSSGNTIY

J: TRBJ2-1
V: TRBV7-2
CDR3: ASSRAPTSGHEQF

J: TRBJ2-2
V: TRBV10-3
CDR3: AISESGGQTGELF

J: TRBJ2-3
V: TRBV6-2/TRBV6-3
CDR3: ASSPPVGAGTDTQY

J: TRBJ2-1
V: TRBV20-1
CDR3: SGKKERGYNEQF

J: TRBJ1-6
V: TRBV5-1
CDR3: ASSFMPLTGPGAGSPLH

J: TRBJ2-1
V: TRBV20-1
CDR3: SASRSPGVNEQF

J: TRBJ2-7
V: TRBV20-1
CDR3: SAGTGVYEQY

J: TRBJ2-2
V: TRBV5-5
CDR3: ASSNTQRLNTGELF

J: TRBJ1-1
V: TRBV10-2
CDR3: SSTPAGMNTEAF

J: TRBJ2-3
V: TRBV5-1
CDR3: ASSPGGGFTDTQY

J: TRBJ1-4
V: TRBV7-8
CDR3: ASSAPMVVGGKLF

J: TRBJ2-1
V: TRBV5-6
CDR3: ASSSGGLRPEQF

J: TRBJ2-7
V: TRBV20-1
CDR3: SAKGRQGAYEQY

J: TRBJ1-2
V: TRBV7-8
CDR3: ASSLGWTEYYT

J: TRBJ2-3
V: TRBV9
CDR3: ASSVGLELTDTQY

J: TRBJ2-3
V: TRBV20-1
CDR3: SARAVRSTDTQY

J: TRBJ2-6
V: TRBV5-5
CDR3: ASSVTGLFTSGANVLT

J: TRBJ1-2
V: TRBV20-1
CDR3: SASRQGVSGYT

J: TRBJ1-4
V: TRBV3-1
CDR3: ASSQGLGMQNEKLF

J: TRBJ1-4
V: TRBV10-2
CDR3: ATTGGPGEKLF

J: TRBJ2-1
V: TRBV9
CDR3: ASSGGAGWLNEQF

J: TRBJ2-1
V: TRBV20-1
CDR3: SAGVGAGGGSEQF

J: TRBJ1-4
V: TRBV30
CDR3: AWSGDRGEKLF